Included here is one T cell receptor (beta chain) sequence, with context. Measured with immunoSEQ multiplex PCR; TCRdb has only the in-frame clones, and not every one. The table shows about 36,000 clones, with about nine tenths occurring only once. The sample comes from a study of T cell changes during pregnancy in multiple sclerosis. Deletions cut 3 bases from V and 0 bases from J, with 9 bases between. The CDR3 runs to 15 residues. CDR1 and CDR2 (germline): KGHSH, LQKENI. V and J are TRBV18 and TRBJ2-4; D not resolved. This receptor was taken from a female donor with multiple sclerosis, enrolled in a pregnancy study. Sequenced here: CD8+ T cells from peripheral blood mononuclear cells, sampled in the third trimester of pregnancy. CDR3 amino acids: CASSPSLGAKNIQYF. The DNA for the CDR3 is TGTGCCAGCTCACCGAGTCTTGGAGCCAAAAACATTCAGTACTTC.